This entry lists 27 T cell receptor beta chains sequenced from one sample in a study of blood T cell repertoires in COVID-19. TCRdb's table, derived via immunoSEQ multiplex PCR, lists solely in-frame clones and lacks some. Here the sample spans about 160,000 clones, 82% being singletons. The source material was peripheral blood. The receptors were sampled from a woman aged 80 or over with active or convalescent COVID-19.

V is TRBV10-3 and J is TRBJ1-6, with D possibly matching TRBD1 (5 bases). Trimming removed 0 bases at V and 10 bases at J, with 13 bases between. In germline, CDR1 is ENHRY, CDR2 SYGVKD. This CDR3 has 15 residues. The CDR3: CAISESGQGGSPLHF. CDR3 DNA: TGTGCCATCAGTGAGTCGGGGCAGGGCGGATCACCCCTCCACTTT.

The chain is built from TRBV4-1 and TRBJ1-6, with TRBD1 identical over 7 bases. CDR1 is MGHRA, CDR2 YSYEKL, per germline. The CDR3 consists of 17 residues. J was trimmed by 8 bases and V by 3 bases; bases with no gene match: 13. CDR3 bases: TGCGCCAGCAGCCAGGTCCCCCCACAGGGGTTGGATTCACCCCTCCACTTT. Protein sequence: CASSQVPPQGLDSPLHF.

The chain combines TRBV12-3 or TRBV12-4 with TRBJ2-5, with 7 bases matching TRBD1. This CDR3 is built from 13 residues. Trimming at V came to 6 bases and at J to 5 bases, leaving 6 bases not matched to a gene. As DNA, the CDR3 is TGTGCCAGCAGAAGACAGGGTGTGGAGACCCAGTACTTC. The encoded protein is CASRRQGVETQYF.

The V gene is TRBV24-1, the J gene TRBJ1-5; 8 bases align to TRBD1. V shed 4 bases, J shed 2 bases, and the junction held 9 bases outside the gene matches. Germline CDR1 reads KGHDR; CDR2 reads SFDVKD. CDR3 length equals 17 residues. For the CDR3, the DNA is TGTGCCACCAGTGACCATGACAGGGGTAAGGGCAATCAGCCCCAGCATTTT. Its translation: CATSDHDRGKGNQPQHF.

V usage is TRBV2 and J usage is TRBJ2-4; 7 bases align to TRBD1. CDR1 is SNHLY, CDR2 FYNNEI, per germline. J gave up 6 bases and V 8 bases, and 1 base lay outside the gene matches. The CDR3 contains 11 residues. The CDR3 bases are TGTGCCAGCGACAGGGCAAACATTCAGTACTTC. This sequence encodes CASDRANIQYF.

This chain connects TRBV10-3 to TRBJ1-5; TRBD1 agrees at 10 bases. In germline, CDR1 is ENHRY, CDR2 SYGVKD. CDR3 length: 15 residues. Losses at the gene ends were 3 bases for V and 5 bases for J; bases not matched to a gene: 4. CDR3 DNA: TGTGCCATCAGTGACGGGACAGGGGTTCATCAGCCCCAGCATTTT. Amino acids: CAISDGTGVHQPQHF.

The chain uses TRBV6-5 and TRBJ2-1, with no clear D. V was shortened by 8 bases and J by 4 bases, with 12 bases between the two germline ends. The germline gives CDR1 MNHEY, CDR2 SVGAGI. The CDR3 loop spans 13 amino acids. CDR3 sequence: CASRVSEYNEQFF. DNA for the CDR3: TGTGCCAGCCGGGTTTCGGAGTACAATGAGCAGTTCTTC.

This chain uses TRBV6-5 with TRBJ2-1, with 10 bases fitting TRBD2. Germline V gene data show CDR1 as MNHEY and CDR2 as SVGAGI. The ends lost 6 bases at V and 9 bases at J; junction bases unmatched: 2. This CDR3 comprises 12 residues. The CDR3 DNA reads TGTGCCAGCAGCCGGACTAGCGGTGAGCAGTTCTTC. Amino acids: CASSRTSGEQFF.

The chain has TRBV12-3 or TRBV12-4 and TRBJ1-2; unclear D gene. The V end lost 6 bases, the J end lost 3 bases, and 11 bases lay between the germline ends. The CDR3 is made up of 13 amino acids. CDR3: CASRYPGDYGYTF. In nucleotides, the CDR3 is TGTGCCAGCAGGTACCCCGGAGACTATGGCTACACCTTC.

The chain uses TRBV11-2 and TRBJ2-1, with a possible D match to TRBD2 (5 bases). Per the germline V gene, CDR1 is SGHAT and CDR2 is FQNNGV. V was pared by 1 base and J by 3 bases, with 10 bases between. The CDR3 consists of 15 residues. The CDR3 region has the DNA TGTGCCAGCAGCTTAGCGGGCCGGGGCTACAATGAGCAGTTCTTC. Translated, it gives CASSLAGRGYNEQFF.

The J gene is TRBJ2-5, the V gene TRBV6-1; D possibly corresponds to TRBD2 (6 bases). In germline, CDR1 is MNHNS, CDR2 SASEGT. This CDR3 is built from 15 residues. V lost 2 bases to trimming and J lost 9 bases, with 19 bases between them. The CDR3 bases are TGTGCCAGCAGTGAAAACTTGGGGGAGGAACGGGCCCAGTACTTC. Translating it yields CASSENLGEERAQYF.

The V and J genes are TRBV3-1 (or the pseudogene TRBV3-2) and TRBJ1-2, with TRBD1 as a possible D gene (6 bases). V was pared by 4 bases and J by 8 bases, with 17 bases between. Germline V gives CDR1 LGHDT, CDR2 YNNKEL (reference sequence). The length of the CDR3 is 14 residues. CDR3 amino acids: CASSPKFTGQGYTF. In nucleotides, the CDR3 is TGTGCCAGCAGCCCCAAATTTACAGGGCAAGGCTACACCTTC.

V gene TRBV2 combines with J gene TRBJ1-5; D remains ambiguous. The CDR3 is 17 residues long. Germline V lookup: CDR1 SNHLY, CDR2 FYNNEI. V lost 8 bases and J 2 bases, leaving 22 bases between the germline ends. This CDR3 reads CASRARAGKYRNQPQHF. The CDR3 DNA follows: TGTGCCAGCCGGGCAAGGGCGGGGAAATATCGCAATCAGCCCCAGCATTTT.

V gene TRBV10-3 combines with J gene TRBJ1-2; D may be TRBD1 (6 bases). Trimming removed 0 bases at V and 8 bases at J, with 16 bases between. The length of the CDR3 is 15 residues. Germline CDR1 ENHRY, CDR2 SYGVKD. The CDR3 DNA reads TGTGCCATCAGTGAGTCAGGAGCGGGGGCGCGAGGCTACACCTTC. This translates into CAISESGAGARGYTF.

There are a few counts of this clone. The rearrangement links TRBV29-1 to TRBJ2-7; 12 bases agree with TRBD1. Germline loops: CDR1 SQVTM, CDR2 ANQGSEA. The CDR3 runs 16 residues. V dropped 4 bases and J dropped 5; count of bases not matched to a gene: 12. The CDR3 spells CSVVRDRGHRGDEQYF. The CDR3 bases are TGCAGCGTTGTCCGGGACAGGGGGCACCGTGGGGACGAGCAGTACTTC.

This sequence joins TRBV7-9 and TRBJ2-3; D might be TRBD1 (6 bases). In germline, CDR1 is SEHNR, CDR2 FQNEAQ (reference sequence). The CDR3 is made up of 14 amino acids. V was pared by 7 bases and J by 2 bases, with 13 bases between. CDR3 sequence: CASNLDRSTDTQYF. CDR3 sequence (DNA): TGTGCCAGCAACCTGGACAGATCCACAGATACGCAGTATTTT.

This clone was recorded a few times. The chain recombines TRBV19 with TRBJ2-7, with D possibly TRBD1 on 6 matching bases. V was clipped by 5 bases and J by 0 bases, with 17 bases between them. CDR1 is LNHDA, CDR2 SQIVND, per germline (reference sequence). This CDR3 is 16 amino acids long. The CDR3 region is CASSFGWGTLSYEQYF. Here the CDR3 DNA reads TGTGCCAGTAGTTTTGGATGGGGGACACTCTCCTACGAGCAGTACTTC.

As DNA, the CDR3 is TGTGCCACCAGTGATAACAGGGTAGGGAACTACAATGAGCAGTTCTTC. Protein sequence: CATSDNRVGNYNEQFF. The chain uses TRBV24-1 and TRBJ2-1, with a tentative D call TRBD1 (6 bases). CDR1 and CDR2 from the germline V gene are KGHDR and SFDVKD. This CDR3 is 16 amino acids long. With 3 bases removed from V and 3 bases from J, the gap between germline ends came to 14 bases.

V and J are TRBV7-3 and TRBJ2-5; perhaps TRBD2 as D (5 bases). Between the trimmed V and J ends, which lost 3 bases and 4 bases, there was a span of 9 bases. Germline assignment: CDR1 SGHTA and CDR2 FQGTGA. CDR3 length: 13 residues. The CDR3 region is CASSFSAVETQYF. The CDR3 coding sequence is TGTGCCAGCAGCTTTAGCGCGGTAGAGACCCAGTACTTC.

As to this clone: The same CDR3 is also encoded by other DNA sequences in this sample. This rearrangement joins TRBV5-1 to TRBJ2-7; D remains unclear. The CDR3 loop spans 13 amino acids. The germline CDR1 and CDR2 sequences are SGHRS and YFSETQ. V lost 0 bases and J lost 0, with 4 bases in between. The CDR3 DNA reads TGCGCCAGCAGCTTGGACGGCTCCTACGAGCAGTACTTC. Translated, it gives CASSLDGSYEQYF.

V usage is TRBV11-3 and J usage is TRBJ2-5; possible D gene TRBD2, 7 bases. V was shortened by 5 bases and J by 4 bases, with 23 bases between the two germline ends. This CDR3 is built from 17 residues. Looked up from germline, CDR1 is SGHNT and CDR2 is YENEEA. The CDR3 coding sequence is TGTGCCAGCAGCCCAACGGAGGGGGGGAGGGCCAGAGAGACCCAGTACTTC. This encodes CASSPTEGGRARETQYF.

The rearrangement uses TRBV9 and TRBJ2-1; D may be TRBD1 (5 bases). Deletions cut 4 bases from V and 3 bases from J, with 14 bases between. This CDR3 has 15 residues. CDR1 and CDR2 (germline): SGDLS, YYNGEE. DNA for the CDR3: TGTGCCAGCAGCCCCCTAGGGGCGGACTACAATGAGCAGTTCTTC. Translated: CASSPLGADYNEQFF. The entire variable domain, with the rest obtained from reference TRBV9 and TRBJ2-1, is as follows: DSGVTQTPKHLITATGQRVTLRCSPRSGDLSVYWYQQSLDQGLQFLIQYYNGEERAKGNILERFSAQQFPDLHSELNLSSLELGDSALYFCASSPLGADYNEQFFGPGTRLTVL.

The chain is built from TRBV5-6 and TRBJ2-5; TRBD1 might be the D (5 bases). Germline lookup yields CDR1 SGHDT and CDR2 YYEEEE. The CDR3 length is 14 residues. Trimming took 4 bases from V and 5 from J, leaving 15 bases between them. The CDR3 DNA reads TGTGCCAGCAGCAGGGGATTCCGAAGGGAGACCCAGTACTTC. Protein sequence: CASSRGFRRETQYF.

J is TRBJ2-7 and V is TRBV3-1 (or the pseudogene TRBV3-2); 12 nucleotides line up with TRBD2. With 0 bases clipped from V and 7 bases from J, the junction kept 4 bases outside the gene matches. This CDR3 is 15 amino acids long. CDR1 and CDR2 (germline): LGHDT, YNNKEL (reference sequence). CDR3 sequence reads: CASSQEGLAGREQYF. In nucleotides, the CDR3 is TGTGCCAGCAGCCAAGAGGGACTAGCGGGTCGAGAGCAGTACTTC.

The chain's CDR3 is CASSHLDRGGYEQYF. In DNA form, the CDR3 reads TGTGCCAGCAGCCACCTCGACAGGGGTGGGTACGAGCAGTACTTC. The genes are TRBV14 and TRBJ2-7; 8 positions agree with TRBD1. The V gene's germline CDR1 is SGHDN and CDR2 FVKESK. The CDR3 runs to 15 residues. With 3 bases clipped from V and 4 bases from J, the junction kept 8 bases outside the gene matches.

The chain is built from TRBV27 and TRBJ1-1, with TRBD1 identical over 7 bases. Trimming at V came to 6 bases and at J to 0 bases, leaving 4 bases not matched to a gene. This CDR3 spans 14 amino acids. The germline V gene has CDR1 MNHEY and CDR2 SMNVEV (reference sequence). DNA of the CDR3: TGTGCCAGCAGACTCACAGGGGTGAACACTGAAGCTTTCTTT. Translation: CASRLTGVNTEAFF.

The chain employs TRBV5-5 and TRBJ1-2, with TRBD1 matching over 7 bases. The CDR3 consists of 19 residues. J lost 6 bases, V lost 5 bases, and 25 bases had no gene match. Germline-derived CDR1 and CDR2 are SGHKS and YYEKEE (reference sequence). The CDR3 region has the DNA TGTGCCAGCAGGCAATCCCCGGGGCAGGGGGGTAACTACTTCGATGGCTACACCTTC. Translated: CASRQSPGQGGNYFDGYTF.